This note documents a single T cell receptor beta chain sequence. Some clones are missing from TCRdb's copy, which holds only in-frame ones; the method was immunoSEQ multiplex PCR. The table shows under 150,000 clones, with roughly nine tenths occurring only once. This sample was taken from a study of blood T cell repertoires in COVID-19. At the level of the study: From the United States, Italy and Spain came samples of acute and convalescent COVID-19.

Deletions cut 5 bases from V and 4 bases from J, with 14 bases between. This CDR3 is built from 14 residues. Germline lookup yields CDR1 KGHSH and CDR2 LQKENI. This chain uses TRBV18 with TRBJ1-2; tentatively, D is TRBD1 (6 bases). The source is a human donor with active COVID-19. The donor label of this sample is uncertain. Sequenced: peripheral blood. CDR3: CASSSDSSPYGYTF. The CDR3, as DNA: TGTGCCAGCTCATCGGACAGTTCACCCTATGGCTACACCTTC.